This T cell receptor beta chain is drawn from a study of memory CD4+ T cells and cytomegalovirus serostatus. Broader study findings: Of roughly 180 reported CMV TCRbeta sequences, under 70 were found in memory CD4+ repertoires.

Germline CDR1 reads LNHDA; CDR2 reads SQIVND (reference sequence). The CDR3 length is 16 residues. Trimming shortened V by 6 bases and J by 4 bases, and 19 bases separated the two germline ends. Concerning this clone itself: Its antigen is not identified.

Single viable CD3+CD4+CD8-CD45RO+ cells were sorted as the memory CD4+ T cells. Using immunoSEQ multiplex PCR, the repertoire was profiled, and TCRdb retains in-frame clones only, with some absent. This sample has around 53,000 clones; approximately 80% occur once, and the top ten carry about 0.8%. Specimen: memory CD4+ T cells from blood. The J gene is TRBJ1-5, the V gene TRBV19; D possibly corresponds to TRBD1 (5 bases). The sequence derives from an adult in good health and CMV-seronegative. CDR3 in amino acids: CASRKVRDGTNQPQHF. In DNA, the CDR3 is TGTGCCAGTAGGAAGGTGAGGGACGGAACGAATCAGCCCCAGCATTTT.